The sequence of this T cell receptor beta chain was determined in a study of shared clonotypes between healthy human individuals. Study in general: Three plates were used per donor for CD4 naive, three for CD4 memory, two for CD8 naive and one for CD8 memory. Broader study findings: Only blood underwent sampling, and tissue repertoires likely differ. Sharing across four donors was seen in 4.5% to 6.5% of naive CD4 clonotypes.

V was clipped by 4 bases and J by 6 bases; unmatched bases: 1. Germline V lookup: CDR1 MNHEY, CDR2 SVGAGI. The CDR3 has 12 residues. Profiled with immunoSEQ multiplex PCR; TCRdb holds only in-frame clones, not every one. The table records roughly 1,800,000 clones, about 95% of them present only once. Of note for this clone: Its target is not known.

CD8 cells regarded as naive lacked CD45RO, were positively chosen for CCR7, and omitted terminally differentiated effector memory CD45RA+ cells. The J gene is TRBJ2-7, the V gene TRBV6-5, with TRBD2 matching over 9 bases. This clonotype originated in a man younger than 30 in good health. The sample comprised naive CD8+ T cells sorted from blood. DNA of the CDR3: TGTGCCAGCAGTTTGCGGGGGGGCGAGCAGTACTTC. It encodes CASSLRGGEQYF.